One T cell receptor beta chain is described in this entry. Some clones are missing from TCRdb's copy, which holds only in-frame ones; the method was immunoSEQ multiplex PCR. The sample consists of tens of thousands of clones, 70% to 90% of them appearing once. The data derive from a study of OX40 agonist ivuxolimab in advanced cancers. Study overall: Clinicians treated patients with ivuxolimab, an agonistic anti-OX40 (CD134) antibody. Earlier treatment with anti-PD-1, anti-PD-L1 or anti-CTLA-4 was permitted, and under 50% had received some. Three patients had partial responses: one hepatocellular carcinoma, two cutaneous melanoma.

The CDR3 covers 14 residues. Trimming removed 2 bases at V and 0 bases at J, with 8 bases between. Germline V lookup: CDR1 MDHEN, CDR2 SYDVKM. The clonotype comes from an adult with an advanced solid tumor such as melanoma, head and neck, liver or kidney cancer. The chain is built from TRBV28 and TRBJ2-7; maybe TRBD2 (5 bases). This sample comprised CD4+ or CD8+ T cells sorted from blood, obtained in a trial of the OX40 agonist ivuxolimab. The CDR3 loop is CASSLIGGSYEQYF. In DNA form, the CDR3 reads TGTGCCAGCAGTTTAATAGGAGGCTCCTACGAGCAGTACTTC.